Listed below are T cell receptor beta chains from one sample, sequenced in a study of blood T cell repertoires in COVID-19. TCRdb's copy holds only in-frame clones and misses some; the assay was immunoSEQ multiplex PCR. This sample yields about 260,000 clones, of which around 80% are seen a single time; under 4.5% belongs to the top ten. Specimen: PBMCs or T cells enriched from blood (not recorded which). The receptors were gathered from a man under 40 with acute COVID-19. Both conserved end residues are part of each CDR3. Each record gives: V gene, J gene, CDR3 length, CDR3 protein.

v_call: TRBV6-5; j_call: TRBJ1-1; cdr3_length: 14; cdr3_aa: CASRTGQVNTEAFF
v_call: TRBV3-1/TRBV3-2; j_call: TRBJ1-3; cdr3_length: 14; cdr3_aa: CASSRESSGNTIYF
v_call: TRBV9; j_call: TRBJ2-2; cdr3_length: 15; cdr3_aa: CASSGQPGTGGELFF
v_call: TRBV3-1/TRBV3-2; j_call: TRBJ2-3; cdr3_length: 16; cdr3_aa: CASSRTTGASTDTQYF
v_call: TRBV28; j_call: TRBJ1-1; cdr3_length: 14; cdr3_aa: CASSVEQGVSEAFF
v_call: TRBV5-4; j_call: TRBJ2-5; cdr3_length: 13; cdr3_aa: CASSSLAEETQYF
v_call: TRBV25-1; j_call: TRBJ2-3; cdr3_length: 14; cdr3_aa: CASSLGLAEITQYF
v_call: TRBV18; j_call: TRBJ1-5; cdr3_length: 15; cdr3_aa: CASSQDRDSNQPQHF
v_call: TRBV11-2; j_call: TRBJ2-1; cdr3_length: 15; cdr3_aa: CASSLEIASYNEQFF
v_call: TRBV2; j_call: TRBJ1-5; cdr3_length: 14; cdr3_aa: CASSGQAHNQPQHF
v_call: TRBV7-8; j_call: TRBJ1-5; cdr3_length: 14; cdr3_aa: CASSLDQGNQPQHF
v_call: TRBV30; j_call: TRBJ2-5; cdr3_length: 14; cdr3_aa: CARGAGGSQETQYF
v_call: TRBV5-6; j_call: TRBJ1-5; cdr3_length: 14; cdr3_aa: CASSRRGGNQPQHF
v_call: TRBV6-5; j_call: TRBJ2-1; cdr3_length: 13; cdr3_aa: CASRHRDRNEQFF
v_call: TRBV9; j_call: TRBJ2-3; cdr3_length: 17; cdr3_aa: CASSPRWTSGSTDTQYF
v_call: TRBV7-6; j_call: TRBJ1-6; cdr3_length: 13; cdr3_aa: CASSRDRDSPLHF
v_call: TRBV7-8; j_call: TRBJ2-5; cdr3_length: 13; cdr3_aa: CASSSLPQETQYF
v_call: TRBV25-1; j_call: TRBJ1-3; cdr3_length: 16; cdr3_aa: CASSEWGQGSGNTIYF
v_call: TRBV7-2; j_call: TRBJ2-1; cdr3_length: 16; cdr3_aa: CASSPRMSGGPNEQFF
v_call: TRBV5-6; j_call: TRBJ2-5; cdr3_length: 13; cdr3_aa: CASSLPGQETQYF
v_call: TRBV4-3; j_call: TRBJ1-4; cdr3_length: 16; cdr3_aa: CASSQRDRAPSEKLFF
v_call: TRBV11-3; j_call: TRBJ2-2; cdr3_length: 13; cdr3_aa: CASSPLGTGELFF
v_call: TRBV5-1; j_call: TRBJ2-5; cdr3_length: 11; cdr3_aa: CASSLVETQYF
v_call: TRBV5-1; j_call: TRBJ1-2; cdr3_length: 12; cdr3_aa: CASSLDSYGYTF
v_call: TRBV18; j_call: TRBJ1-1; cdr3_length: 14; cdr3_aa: CASSLVGADTEAFF
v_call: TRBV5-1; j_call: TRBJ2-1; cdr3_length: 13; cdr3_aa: CASRQTGGNEQFF
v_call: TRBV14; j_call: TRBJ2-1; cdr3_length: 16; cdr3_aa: CASSQGTSPYRNELFF
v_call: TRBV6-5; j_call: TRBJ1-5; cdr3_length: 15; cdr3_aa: CASSYSSRSNQPQHF
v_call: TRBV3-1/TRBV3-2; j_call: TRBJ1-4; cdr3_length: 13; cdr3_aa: CASSQAPWPQLFF
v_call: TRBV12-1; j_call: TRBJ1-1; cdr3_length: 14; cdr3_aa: CARPGTGGYTEAFF
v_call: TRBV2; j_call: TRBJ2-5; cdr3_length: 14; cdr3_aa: CASSVQGFQETQYF
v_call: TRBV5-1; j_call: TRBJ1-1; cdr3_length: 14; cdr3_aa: CASSLTELNTEAFF
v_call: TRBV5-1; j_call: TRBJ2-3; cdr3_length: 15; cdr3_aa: CASTTLAGGTDTQYF
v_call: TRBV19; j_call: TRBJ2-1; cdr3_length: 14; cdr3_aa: CASRTSGAINEQFF
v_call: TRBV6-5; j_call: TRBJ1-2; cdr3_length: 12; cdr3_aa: CASSTGNKGYTF
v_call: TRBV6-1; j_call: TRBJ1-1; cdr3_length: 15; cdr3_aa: CASSDRDRGPTEAFF
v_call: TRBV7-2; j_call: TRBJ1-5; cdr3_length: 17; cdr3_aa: CASSLAFGGTGNQPQHF
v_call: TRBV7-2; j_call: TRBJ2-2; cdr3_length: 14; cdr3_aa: CASSIVRDTGELFF
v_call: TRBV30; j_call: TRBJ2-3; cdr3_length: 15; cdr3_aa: CAWSRISGRTDTQYF
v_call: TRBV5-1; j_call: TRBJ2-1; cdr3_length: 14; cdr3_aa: CASSLAGQGDEQFF
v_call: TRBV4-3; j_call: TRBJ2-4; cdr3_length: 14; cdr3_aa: CASSDLQGSGIQYF
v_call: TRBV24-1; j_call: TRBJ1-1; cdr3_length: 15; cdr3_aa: CATSAGDSENTEAFF
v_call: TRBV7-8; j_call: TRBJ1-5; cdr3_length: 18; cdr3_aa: CASSPYGSHGTLRQPQHF
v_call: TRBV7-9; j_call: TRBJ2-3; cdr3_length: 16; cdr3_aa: CASSPWLRGSIDTQYF
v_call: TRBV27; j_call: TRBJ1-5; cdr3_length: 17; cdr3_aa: CASSFSGQGYSNQPQHF
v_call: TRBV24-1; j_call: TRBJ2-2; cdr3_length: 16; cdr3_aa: CATSDPSAGNTGELFF
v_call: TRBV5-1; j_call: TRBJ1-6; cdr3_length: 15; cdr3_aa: CASSRTGPDNSPLHF
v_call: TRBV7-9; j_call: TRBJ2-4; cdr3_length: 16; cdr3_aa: CASSLEPKLAKNIQYF
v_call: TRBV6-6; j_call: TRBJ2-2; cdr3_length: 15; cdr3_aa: CASTLRGTNTGELFF
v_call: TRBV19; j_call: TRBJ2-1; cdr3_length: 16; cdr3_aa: CASSIFSRGSYNEQFF
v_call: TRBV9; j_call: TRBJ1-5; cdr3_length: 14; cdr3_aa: CASSVAGSNQPQHF
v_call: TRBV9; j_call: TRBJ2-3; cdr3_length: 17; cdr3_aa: CASSVGALTGSADTQYF
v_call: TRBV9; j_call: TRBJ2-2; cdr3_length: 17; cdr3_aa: CASSPGPGQGGTGELFF
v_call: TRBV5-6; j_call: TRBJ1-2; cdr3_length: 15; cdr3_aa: CASNDLGQGANGYTF
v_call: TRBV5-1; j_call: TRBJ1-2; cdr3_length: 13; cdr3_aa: CASSLEGQGLPTF
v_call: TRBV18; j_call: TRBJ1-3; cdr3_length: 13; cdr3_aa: CASSPQSGNTIYF